Presented here are 17 T cell receptor beta chains from one specimen sequenced in a study of cytomegalovirus exposure and HLA in healthy donors. This table comes from immunoSEQ multiplex PCR, and its TCRdb copy is limited to in-frame clones, with some not included. The sample lists tens of thousands of clones; 94% were seen once. The sample taken for sequencing was PBMCs. All receptors come from a woman between 18 and 29 years old in good health and CMV-seronegative.

The DNA for the CDR3 is TGTGCCAGCACCCAAGCCGGGACAGCCCTAGCAACTAATGAAAAACTGTTTTTT. It is translated as CASTQAGTALATNEKLFF. This rearrangement joins TRBV28 to TRBJ1-4; 7 bases match TRBD1. Germline V CDR1 and CDR2: MDHEN, SYDVKM. The CDR3 loop spans 18 amino acids. V shed 7 bases, J shed 0 bases, and the junction held 14 bases outside the gene matches. The entire variable domain, with the rest obtained from reference TRBV28 and TRBJ1-4, is as follows: DVKVTQSSRYLVKRTGEKVFLECVQDMDHENMFWYRQDPGLGLRLIYFSYDVKMKEKGDIPEGYSVSREKKERFSLILESASTNQTSMYLCASTQAGTALATNEKLFFGSGTQLSVL.

The table lists this clone with a count of one. In nucleotides, the CDR3 is TGTGCCAGCAGCTCCGGACCGGGACTAAACACCGGGGAGCTGTTTTTT. This codes for CASSSGPGLNTGELFF. The rearrangement links TRBV7-9 to TRBJ2-2; 7 bases map to TRBD2. The length of the CDR3 is 16 residues. Germline values: CDR1 SEHNR, CDR2 FQNEAQ (reference sequence). The V gene end was trimmed by 4 bases and the J gene end by 2 bases; junction bases not matched to a gene: 7.

The chain has TRBV30 and TRBJ1-2, with D hard to call. Trimming took 2 bases from V and 5 from J, leaving 6 bases between them. CDR3 size: 11 residues. CDR1 is GTSNPN, CDR2 SVGIG, per germline (reference sequence). CDR3 residues: CAWSLAYGYTF. CDR3 sequence (DNA): TGTGCCTGGAGTTTAGCTTATGGCTACACCTTC.

The chain couples TRBV9 to TRBJ1-6, with TRBD1 matching over 9 bases. Germline CDR1 SGDLS, CDR2 YYNGEE. After removal of 3 bases from V and 0 bases from J, the junction contained 13 bases not matched to a gene. The CDR3 runs to 20 residues. CDR3 sequence reads: CASSATPGTGTSSYNSPLHF. The CDR3, as DNA: TGTGCCAGCAGCGCGACACCCGGGACAGGGACAAGCTCCTATAATTCACCCCTCCACTTT. Combining the CDR3 with reference TRBV9 and TRBJ1-6 gives the whole variable domain DSGVTQTPKHLITATGQRVTLRCSPRSGDLSVYWYQQSLDQGLQFLIQYYNGEERAKGNILERFSAQQFPDLHSELNLSSLELGDSALYFCASSATPGTGTSSYNSPLHFGNGTRLTVT.

This clone came up once. The chain uses TRBV7-2 and TRBJ2-1; no reliable D call. In germline, CDR1 is SGHTA, CDR2 FQGNSA. The CDR3 is 13 residues long. V lost 1 base and J lost 14, with 15 bases in between. The CDR3 DNA reads TGTGCCAGCAGCTTAGTTTCGGGTCTGGAGAAGTTCTTC. This encodes CASSLVSGLEKFF. Combining the CDR3 with reference TRBV7-2 and TRBJ2-1 gives the whole variable domain GAGVSQSPSNKVTEKGKDVELRCDPISGHTALYWYRQSLGQGLEFLIYFQGNSAPDKSGLPSDRFSAERTGGSVSTLTIQRTQQEDSAVYLCASSLVSGLEKFFGPGTRLTVL.

This chain uses TRBV6-1 with TRBJ2-7; the D gene is possibly TRBD1 (7 bases). The germline V gene has CDR1 MNHNS and CDR2 SASEGT. The CDR3 length is 13 residues. The V and J ends lost 8 bases and 6 bases respectively, with 17 bases between them. CDR3 DNA: TGTGCCAGCCGCGGGACAGAGTGGAGCGAGCAGTACTTC. Translation gives CASRGTEWSEQYF.

This clone has a single count. The chain is built from TRBV2 and TRBJ1-4; the D is unclear. V was clipped by 2 bases and J by 11 bases, with 6 bases between them. This CDR3 contains 11 residues. Germline V CDR1 and CDR2: SNHLY, FYNNEI. The CDR3 nucleotides are TGTGCCAGCAGTGAATTGAGGAAACTGTTTTTT. It yields the protein CASSELRKLFF.

This clone was recorded once. The V call is TRBV19, the J call TRBJ1-5; D is unresolved. Germline V CDR1 and CDR2: LNHDA, SQIVND (reference sequence). V gave up 5 bases and J gave up 9 bases, with 14 bases separating them. The CDR3 loop spans 13 amino acids. The DNA for the CDR3 is TGTGCCAGTAGTGCAGACAATGGCATGCCCCAGCATTTT. Protein sequence: CASSADNGMPQHF.

The rearrangement uses TRBV30 and TRBJ1-3, with unresolved D. V was clipped by 0 bases and J by 3 bases, with 12 bases between them. Germline V lookup: CDR1 GTSNPN, CDR2 SVGIG (reference sequence). CDR3 length: 15 residues. CDR3 residues: CAWSVGGPFGNTIYF. CDR3 coding DNA: TGTGCCTGGAGTGTCGGAGGGCCGTTTGGAAACACCATATATTTT.

This clone showed up just once. CDR3 in amino acids: CSVEDRQGTGYTF. The CDR3, as DNA: TGCAGCGTTGAAGATAGACAGGGGACCGGCTACACCTTC. The chain joins TRBV29-1 to TRBJ1-2, with 8 bases aligning to TRBD1. V was clipped by 0 bases and J by 8 bases; unmatched bases: 5. Germline-derived CDR1 and CDR2 are SQVTM and ANQGSEA. The CDR3 has 13 amino acids.

CDR3 residues: CATSRDRGITDTQYF. In DNA, the CDR3 is TGTGCCACCAGCAGAGATCGAGGTATCACAGATACGCAGTATTTT. The chain links TRBV15 to TRBJ2-3; D not resolved. The CDR3 is 15 residues long. Per germline, CDR1 LNHNV and CDR2 YYDKDF (reference sequence). V was cut by 0 bases and J by 2 bases, with 9 bases left in between.

In its sample, this clone was seen once. The chain combines TRBV4-3 with TRBJ2-1, with D maybe TRBD2 (5 bases). V lost 0 bases and J 3 bases, leaving 15 bases between the germline ends. The CDR3 sequence is 17 residues long. Germline V lookup: CDR1 LGHNA, CDR2 YSLEER. CDR3 region: CASSQESGSDGYNEQFF. As DNA, the CDR3 is TGCGCCAGCAGCCAAGAAAGTGGTAGCGACGGCTACAATGAGCAGTTCTTC.

The chain links TRBV9 to TRBJ2-2; no clear D. The CDR3 is 14 residues long. In germline, CDR1 is SGDLS, CDR2 YYNGEE. Trimming took off 1 base at V and 5 bases at J, with 9 bases between the two ends. CDR3 coding DNA: TGTGCCAGCAGCGTACCGACTCCTACCGGGGAGCTGTTTTTT. Residues: CASSVPTPTGELFF. The whole variable domain, remainder taken from reference TRBV9 and TRBJ2-2, is DSGVTQTPKHLITATGQRVTLRCSPRSGDLSVYWYQQSLDQGLQFLIQYYNGEERAKGNILERFSAQQFPDLHSELNLSSLELGDSALYFCASSVPTPTGELFFGEGSRLTVL.

V is TRBV2 and J is TRBJ1-1, with D possibly matching TRBD1 (5 bases). V lost 7 bases and J 5 bases, leaving 14 bases between the germline ends. CDR1 and CDR2 from the germline V gene are SNHLY and FYNNEI. The CDR3 has 13 amino acids. This chain's CDR3 is CASNAQGVTEAFF. CDR3 DNA sequence: TGTGCCAGCAACGCCCAAGGGGTAACTGAAGCTTTCTTT.

The chain recombines TRBV7-2 with TRBJ2-4, with TRBD1 identical over 9 bases. With V trimmed by 5 bases and J by 8 bases, 13 bases remained unmatched. Germline V gives CDR1 SGHTA, CDR2 FQGNSA. The CDR3 loop spans 16 amino acids. The CDR3: CASSPWGDRVLDIQYF. In DNA form, the CDR3 reads TGTGCCAGCAGCCCATGGGGGGACAGGGTGTTGGACATTCAGTACTTC.

V usage is TRBV7-9 and J usage is TRBJ2-2, with no clear D. From germline, CDR1 is SEHNR and CDR2 FQNEAQ (reference sequence). V lost 1 base and J 4 bases, leaving 7 bases between the germline ends. This CDR3 has 14 residues. CDR3 sequence (DNA): TGTGCCAGCAGCTTAGTGGTCAGCACCGGGGAGCTGTTTTTT. Amino acid sequence: CASSLVVSTGELFF.

The V call is TRBV9, the J call TRBJ1-4; the D gene is possibly TRBD1 (6 bases). Trimming left V 3 bases short and J 5 bases short, with 11 bases between. Germline values: CDR1 SGDLS, CDR2 YYNGEE. The CDR3 totals 14 residues. The chain's CDR3 is CASSGTVGNEKLFF. The CDR3, as DNA: TGTGCCAGCAGCGGGACAGTTGGAAATGAAAAACTGTTTTTT.